The 26 T cell receptor beta chains listed next were all sequenced from one sample in a study of cytomegalovirus exposure and HLA in healthy donors. PCR employed 60 Vbeta and 13 Jbeta primers. Assay: immunoSEQ multiplex PCR; the TCRdb copy retains only in-frame clones and omits some. The sample has 150,000 to 200,000 clones, around 80% seen once. The material sequenced was PBMCs. These TCRs come from a woman in her 50s in good health and CMV-seropositive.

This sequence joins TRBV9 and TRBJ2-3; 7 bases match TRBD1. Trimming took 4 bases from V and 5 from J; bases not matched to a gene: 7. CDR3 length equals 14 residues. Per the germline V gene, CDR1 is SGDLS and CDR2 is YYNGEE. CDR3 DNA sequence: TGTGCCAGCAGCCCGGGACAGATCATAGATACGCAGTATTTT. It encodes CASSPGQIIDTQYF.

This clone was counted only a few times. This chain links TRBV5-4 with TRBJ2-5; D gene ambiguous. The germline V and J ends were trimmed by 4 bases and 1 base, with 8 bases remaining between them. Germline CDR1 and CDR2: SGHNT and YYREEE (reference sequence). CDR3 length: 13 residues. The CDR3, as DNA: TGTGCCAGCAGCCCCGTGGCCCAAGAGACCCAGTACTTC. This codes for CASSPVAQETQYF.

This clone was found a few times. The chain employs TRBV7-2 and TRBJ2-1; 12 bases fit TRBD2. The CDR3 extends over 17 amino acids. The J segment lost 5 bases and the V segment lost 5 bases, leaving 10 bases of the junction unmatched. From germline, CDR1 is SGHTA and CDR2 FQGNSA. The CDR3 is CASSAHLLAGGDNEQFF. CDR3 DNA: TGTGCCAGCAGCGCTCACCTTCTAGCGGGAGGGGACAATGAGCAGTTCTTC.

This clone was recorded only once. The chain uses TRBV30 and TRBJ2-5; TRBD1 is a possible D gene (6 bases). The CDR3 contains 15 residues. In germline, CDR1 is GTSNPN, CDR2 SVGIG (reference sequence). Trimming shortened V by 3 bases and J by 0 bases, and 14 bases separated the two germline ends. The CDR3 is CAWSPGQTYQETQYF. As DNA, the CDR3 is TGTGCCTGGAGCCCCGGACAGACGTACCAAGAGACCCAGTACTTC.

This chain links TRBV27 with TRBJ2-2; D unclear. Trimming pared 7 bases from V and 0 bases from J, leaving 15 bases between. Germline values: CDR1 MNHEY, CDR2 SMNVEV (reference sequence). The CDR3 extends over 16 amino acids. The CDR3 nucleotides are TGTGCCAGCACCTACTTCGGGTTTGCGAACACCGGGGAGCTGTTTTTT. Residues: CASTYFGFANTGELFF.

The chain combines TRBV11-3 with TRBJ1-1; 8 bases fit TRBD1. There are 14 residues in the CDR3. With V trimmed by 2 bases and J by 4 bases, 3 bases remained unmatched. Germline CDR1 and CDR2: SGHNT and YENEEA. This chain's CDR3 is CASSLLTGGTEAFF. CDR3 sequence (DNA): TGTGCCAGCAGCTTACTTACAGGGGGCACTGAAGCTTTCTTT.

The chain uses TRBV15 and TRBJ1-1; 8 bases agree with TRBD1. The V gene end was trimmed by 5 bases and the J gene end by 2 bases; junction bases not matched to a gene: 4. This CDR3 has 14 residues. The germline gives CDR1 LNHNV, CDR2 YYDKDF (reference sequence). The CDR3 bases are TGTGCCACCAGCGGTACAGGGGGTAACACTGAAGCTTTCTTT. Its protein is CATSGTGGNTEAFF.

This clone showed up just a few times. V is TRBV7-2 and J is TRBJ1-1; 8 positions agree with TRBD1. This CDR3 is 14 amino acids long. V lost 1 base to trimming and J lost 4 bases; unmatched junction nucleotides: 2. Germline assignment: CDR1 SGHTA and CDR2 FQGNSA. CDR3 amino acids: CASSLGDRGTEAFF. The CDR3 coding sequence is TGTGCCAGCAGCTTAGGTGACAGGGGCACTGAAGCTTTCTTT. Drawing the rest from reference TRBV7-2 and TRBJ1-1, the complete variable domain is GAGVSQSPSNKVTEKGKDVELRCDPISGHTALYWYRQSLGQGLEFLIYFQGNSAPDKSGLPSDRFSAERTGGSVSTLTIQRTQQEDSAVYLCASSLGDRGTEAFFGQGTRLTVV.

The chain is built from TRBV29-1 and TRBJ2-3; 7 bases match TRBD2. Germline CDR1 is SQVTM and CDR2 is ANQGSEA. The J segment lost 2 bases and the V segment lost 7 bases, leaving 9 bases of the junction unmatched. The CDR3 sequence is 14 residues long. In DNA form, the CDR3 reads TGCAGCGAGCGGGGTAGCGAGAACACAGATACGCAGTATTTT. As protein: CSERGSENTDTQYF.

This chain uses TRBV29-1 with TRBJ2-3; no firm D call. Trimming took 7 bases from V and 4 from J, leaving 18 bases between them. Germline lookup yields CDR1 SQVTM and CDR2 ANQGSEA. This CDR3 has 14 residues. The CDR3 DNA is TGCAGCGCACCCGGCCTAAACAGTGCAGATACGCAGTATTTT. Protein product: CSAPGLNSADTQYF.

This clone has just a few counts. The chain has TRBV6-1 and TRBJ1-1; D not certain. Germline values: CDR1 MNHNS, CDR2 SASEGT. The CDR3 extends over 13 amino acids. The V end lost 6 bases, the J end lost 3 bases, and 11 bases lay between the germline ends. The CDR3 protein is CASSYGGYTEAFF. CDR3 sequence (DNA): TGTGCCAGCAGCTACGGCGGATACACTGAAGCTTTCTTT.

The chain joins TRBV18 to TRBJ1-1; 7 bases are a match to TRBD1. Germline CDR1 and CDR2: KGHSH and LQKENI. Germline trimming cut 2 bases from V and 4 bases from J; bases unmatched to any gene: 7. This CDR3 is 15 amino acids long. The DNA for the CDR3 is TGTGCCAGCTCACCAGACAGGGTCGGGGGCACTGAAGCTTTCTTT. It codes for CASSPDRVGGTEAFF.

Here the CDR3 reads CASSPRAEGADTQYF. DNA for the CDR3: TGTGCCAGCAGCCCACGGGCAGAGGGGGCAGATACGCAGTATTTT. The chain uses TRBV9 and TRBJ2-3; a possible D gene is TRBD1 (6 bases). Germline CDR1 SGDLS, CDR2 YYNGEE. The length of the CDR3 is 15 residues. Trimming left V 4 bases short and J 4 bases short, with 16 bases between. The full variable domain, in which reference TRBV9 and TRBJ2-3 provide the parts outside the CDR3, is DSGVTQTPKHLITATGQRVTLRCSPRSGDLSVYWYQQSLDQGLQFLIQYYNGEERAKGNILERFSAQQFPDLHSELNLSSLELGDSALYFCASSPRAEGADTQYFGPGTRLTVL.

The chain is built from TRBV5-4 and TRBJ1-3, with 7 bases lining up with TRBD1. The ends lost 4 bases at V and 0 bases at J; junction bases unmatched: 4. Germline-derived CDR1 and CDR2 are SGHNT and YYREEE (reference sequence). The CDR3 is 15 amino acids. CDR3 loop: CASSLDRVSGNTIYF. CDR3 coding DNA: TGTGCCAGCAGCCTCGACAGGGTCTCTGGAAACACCATATATTTT. Looking up the rest from reference TRBV5-4 and TRBJ1-3 gives the full variable domain: ETGVTQSPTHLIKTRGQQVTLRCSSQSGHNTVSWYQQALGQGPQFIFQYYREEENGRGNFPPRFSGLQFPNYSSELNVNALELDDSALYLCASSLDRVSGNTIYFGEGSWLTVV.

The chain has TRBV18 and TRBJ1-2; TRBD1 agrees at 7 bases. The germline gives CDR1 KGHSH, CDR2 LQKENI. This CDR3 is built from 16 residues. With 3 bases clipped from V and 0 bases from J, the junction kept 7 bases outside the gene matches. The CDR3 DNA sequence: TGTGCCAGCTCACCCCTTACAGGGGAGCCTAACTATGGCTACACCTTC. Translating it yields CASSPLTGEPNYGYTF.

The chain links TRBV5-4 to TRBJ2-1; 12 nucleotides align to TRBD2. Per the germline V gene, CDR1 is SGHNT and CDR2 is YYREEE (reference sequence). The CDR3 loop spans 15 amino acids. J gave up 15 bases and V 4 bases, and 14 bases lay outside the gene matches. The CDR3 DNA is TGTGCCAGCAGCGGAACTACCCCTAGCGGGGGGGCCCTGTTCTTC. As protein: CASSGTTPSGGALFF. The full variable domain, rest sourced from reference TRBV5-4 and TRBJ2-1, is ETGVTQSPTHLIKTRGQQVTLRCSSQSGHNTVSWYQQALGQGPQFIFQYYREEENGRGNFPPRFSGLQFPNYSSELNVNALELDDSALYLCASSGTTPSGGALFFGPGTRLTVL.

This CDR3 is CASSPRQGSGYEQYF. The CDR3, as DNA: TGTGCCAGCTCACCAAGACAGGGAAGTGGTTACGAGCAGTACTTC. The chain links TRBV18 to TRBJ2-7; the match to TRBD1 covers 7 bases. The V gene's germline CDR1 is KGHSH and CDR2 LQKENI. Germline trimming cut 2 bases from V and 4 bases from J; bases unmatched to any gene: 8. The CDR3 totals 15 residues. Complete variable domain (other parts from reference TRBV18 and TRBJ2-7): NAGVMQNPRHLVRRRGQEARLRCSPMKGHSHVYWYRQLPEEGLKFMVYLQKENIIDESGMPKERFSAEFPKEGPSILRIQQVVRGDSAAYFCASSPRQGSGYEQYFGPGTRLTVT.

This clone occurred a few times. The chain joins TRBV7-2 to TRBJ2-7, with TRBD1 matching over 11 bases. This CDR3 region has 15 residues. The V gene end was trimmed by 1 base and the J gene end by 4 bases; junction bases not matched to a gene: 3. CDR1 SGHTA and CDR2 FQGNSA come from the germline V gene. CDR3 protein: CASSLVGQGAYEQYF. The DNA of the CDR3 is TGTGCCAGCAGCTTAGTTGGACAGGGGGCTTACGAGCAGTACTTC.

The chain employs TRBV5-1 and TRBJ2-3, with 7 bases identical to TRBD1. Germline CDR1 is SGHRS and CDR2 is YFSETQ. V was pared by 4 bases and J by 5 bases, with 10 bases of the junction left unmatched. The CDR3 totals 15 residues. The CDR3: CASSGTGVTIDTQYF. The CDR3 DNA is TGCGCCAGCAGCGGTACAGGGGTAACAATAGATACGCAGTATTTT.

The rearrangement uses TRBV28 and TRBJ2-1; no definite D call. The V end was cut by 2 bases, the J end by 9 bases, with 14 bases between. The CDR3 consists of 14 residues. Germline CDR1 and CDR2: MDHEN and SYDVKM. The CDR3 region has the DNA TGTGCCAGCAGTTTACCGGCCCCAGGTACTGAGCAGTTCTTC. Translation: CASSLPAPGTEQFF.

The rearrangement links TRBV25-1 to TRBJ2-1; TRBD2 agrees at 8 bases. CDR3 length equals 14 residues. CDR1 and CDR2 from the germline V gene are MGHDK and SYGVNS. Losses at the gene ends were 3 bases for V and 6 bases for J; bases not matched to a gene: 4. In DNA, the CDR3 is TGTGCCAGCAGTGATAGCGGGACAACCAATGAGCAGTTCTTC. Translation: CASSDSGTTNEQFF.

The chain is built from TRBV27 and TRBJ2-5; TRBD2 matches at 16 bases. The CDR3 covers 17 residues. V trimming: 0 bases; J trimming: 5 bases; junction bases outside the gene matches: 3. Germline V CDR1 and CDR2: MNHEY, SMNVEV (reference sequence). This chain's CDR3 is CASSLSRGLAGGETQYF. The DNA for the CDR3 is TGTGCCAGCAGTTTATCAAGGGGACTAGCGGGGGGGGAGACCCAGTACTTC.

This chain connects TRBV11-2 to TRBJ1-2; D is ambiguous. Germline V lookup: CDR1 SGHAT, CDR2 FQNNGV. The CDR3 extends over 12 amino acids. With 0 bases removed from V and 8 bases from J, the gap between germline ends came to 7 bases. The CDR3 sequence is CASSLDTRGYTF. In DNA form, the CDR3 reads TGTGCCAGCAGCTTAGATACTAGGGGCTACACCTTC.

This clone was seen a handful of times. The chain carries TRBV7-2 and TRBJ2-3; no definite D call. The length of the CDR3 is 16 residues. V lost 2 bases and J lost 6, with 18 bases in between. In germline, CDR1 is SGHTA, CDR2 FQGNSA. CDR3 coding DNA: TGTGCCAGCAGCTTACGCGGTACCACCCACTCGGATACGCAGTATTTT. Protein: CASSLRGTTHSDTQYF.

The rearrangement links TRBV6-6 to TRBJ1-3, with 7 nucleotides matching TRBD1. There are 14 residues in the CDR3. Looked up from germline, CDR1 is MNHNY and CDR2 is SVGAGI (reference sequence). The V gene end was trimmed by 2 bases and the J gene end by 4 bases; junction bases not matched to a gene: 2. CDR3 loop: CASSYDRAGNTIYF. The CDR3 DNA follows: TGTGCCAGCAGTTACGACAGGGCCGGAAACACCATATATTTT.

The chain couples TRBV5-1 to TRBJ1-1; maybe TRBD1 (5 bases). Per germline, CDR1 SGHRS and CDR2 YFSETQ. The CDR3 loop spans 14 amino acids. Trimming pared 4 bases from V and 1 base from J, leaving 11 bases between. The CDR3 loop is CASSAVGGNTEAFF. The CDR3 coding sequence is TGCGCCAGCAGCGCCGTGGGGGGGAACACTGAAGCTTTCTTT.